This record looks at one T cell receptor (beta chain) sequence and its context. Its antigen is undetermined. These data belong to a study of T cell responses to AZD1222 COVID-19 vaccine. General study findings and limits: The study found Spike-specific TCR breadth and depth rose after two AZD1222 doses. Donors were chiefly white British, with a greater number of females, and clonal diversity was perhaps underestimated. The study sampled repertoires only after the peak T cell response.

Profiled with immunoSEQ multiplex PCR; TCRdb holds only in-frame clones, not every one. The data hold about 180,000 clones, with 70% to 90% observed a single time. V was trimmed by 4 bases and J by 6 bases, leaving 13 bases between them. The CDR3 runs 14 residues. In germline, CDR1 is SGHRS, CDR2 YFSETQ. The material was peripheral blood, obtained on day 0 of AZD1222 vaccination. V and J are TRBV5-1 and TRBJ1-4; D gene ambiguous. The receptor's source is an adult in good health. The CDR3 DNA sequence: TGCGCCAGCAGCATAGGACGACCAGATGAAAAACTGTTTTTT. It specifies CASSIGRPDEKLFF.